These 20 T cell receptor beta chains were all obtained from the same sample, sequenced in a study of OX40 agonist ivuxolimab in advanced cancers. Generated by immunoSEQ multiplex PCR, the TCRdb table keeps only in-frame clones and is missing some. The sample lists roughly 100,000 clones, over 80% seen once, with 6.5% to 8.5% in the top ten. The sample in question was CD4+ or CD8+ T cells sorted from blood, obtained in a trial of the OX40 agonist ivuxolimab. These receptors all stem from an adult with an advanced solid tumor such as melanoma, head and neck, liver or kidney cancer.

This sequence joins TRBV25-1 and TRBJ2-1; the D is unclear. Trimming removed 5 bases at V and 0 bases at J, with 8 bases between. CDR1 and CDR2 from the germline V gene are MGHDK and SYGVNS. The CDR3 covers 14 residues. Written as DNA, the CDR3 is TGTGCCAGCAGTAGCGTCAACTCCTACAATGAGCAGTTCTTC. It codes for CASSSVNSYNEQFF.

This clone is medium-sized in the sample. As DNA, the CDR3 is TGTGCCAGCAGCTTGGACCCCTTCAATCAGCCCCAGCATTTT. Its protein product is CASSLDPFNQPQHF. J is TRBJ1-5 and V is TRBV5-8; D is uncertain. Germline CDR1 and CDR2: SGHTS and YDEGEE. Trimming stripped 0 bases from V and 3 bases from J, with 7 bases between. The CDR3 spans 14 residues.

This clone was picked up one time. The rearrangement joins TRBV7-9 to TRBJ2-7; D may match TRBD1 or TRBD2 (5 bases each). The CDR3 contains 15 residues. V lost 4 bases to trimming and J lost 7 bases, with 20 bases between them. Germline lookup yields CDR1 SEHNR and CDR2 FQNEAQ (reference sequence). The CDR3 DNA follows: TGTGCCAGCAGCTCACGGGGATCAGGGTCACGAGAGCAGTACTTC. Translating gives CASSSRGSGSREQYF. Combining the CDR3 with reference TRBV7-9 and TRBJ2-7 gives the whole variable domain DTGVSQNPRHKITKRGQNVTFRCDPISEHNRLYWYRQTLGQGPEFLTYFQNEAQLEKSRLLSDRFSAERPKGSFSTLEIQRTEQGDSAMYLCASSSRGSGSREQYFGPGTRLTVT.

The CDR3 coding sequence is TGTGCCAGCAGTTCCACAGGGGGCGGATCACCCCTCCACTTT. Translated: CASSSTGGGSPLHF. The chain couples TRBV6-5 to TRBJ1-6, with TRBD1 matching over 9 bases. The CDR3 is 14 residues long. Germline V gene lookup returns CDR1 MNHEY and CDR2 SVGAGI. Unmatched junction bases numbered 5, after V lost 4 bases and J lost 10 bases.

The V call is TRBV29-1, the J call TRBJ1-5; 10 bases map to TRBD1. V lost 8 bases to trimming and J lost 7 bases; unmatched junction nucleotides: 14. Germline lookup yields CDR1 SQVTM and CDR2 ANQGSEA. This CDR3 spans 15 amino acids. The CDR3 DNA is TGCAGCCTACCCTCCGGGACAGGGGATCGACAGCCCCAGCATTTT. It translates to CSLPSGTGDRQPQHF.

The CDR3 region has the DNA TGTGCCAGCAGTTTAGCGGGCCCCAATGAGCAGTTCTTC. Encoded protein: CASSLAGPNEQFF. The rearrangement uses TRBV27 and TRBJ2-1, with TRBD2 as a possible D gene (5 bases). The V end lost 2 bases, the J end lost 6 bases, and 8 bases lay between the germline ends. This CDR3 region has 13 residues. The germline V gene has CDR1 MNHEY and CDR2 SMNVEV (reference sequence).

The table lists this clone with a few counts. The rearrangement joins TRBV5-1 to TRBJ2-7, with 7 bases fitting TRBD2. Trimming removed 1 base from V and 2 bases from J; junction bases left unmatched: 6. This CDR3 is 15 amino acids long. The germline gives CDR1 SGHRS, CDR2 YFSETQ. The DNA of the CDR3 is TGCGCCAGCAGCTTGTCTAGCGGAGATACCTACGAGCAGTACTTC. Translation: CASSLSSGDTYEQYF.

For the CDR3, the DNA is TGTGCCTGGAGCACAGGGGGTTTCTATGGCTACACCTTC. Translated: CAWSTGGFYGYTF. The V call is TRBV30, the J call TRBJ1-2, with 8 bases fitting TRBD1. Germline CDR1 and CDR2: GTSNPN and SVGIG (reference sequence). The V gene end was trimmed by 3 bases and the J gene end by 4 bases; junction bases not matched to a gene: 4. This CDR3 is 13 amino acids long.

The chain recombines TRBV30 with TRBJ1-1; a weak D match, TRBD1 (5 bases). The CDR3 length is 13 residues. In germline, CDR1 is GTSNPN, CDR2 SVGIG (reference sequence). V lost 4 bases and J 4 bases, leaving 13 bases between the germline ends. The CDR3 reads CAWTPGQGTEAFF. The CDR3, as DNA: TGTGCCTGGACCCCGGGGCAGGGCACTGAAGCTTTCTTT.

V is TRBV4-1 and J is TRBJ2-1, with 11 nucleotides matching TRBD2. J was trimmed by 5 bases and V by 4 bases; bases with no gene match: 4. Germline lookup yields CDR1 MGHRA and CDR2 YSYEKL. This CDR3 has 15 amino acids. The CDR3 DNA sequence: TGCGCCAGCAGCCCGACGGGACTAGCGGACAATGAGCAGTTCTTC. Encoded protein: CASSPTGLADNEQFF.

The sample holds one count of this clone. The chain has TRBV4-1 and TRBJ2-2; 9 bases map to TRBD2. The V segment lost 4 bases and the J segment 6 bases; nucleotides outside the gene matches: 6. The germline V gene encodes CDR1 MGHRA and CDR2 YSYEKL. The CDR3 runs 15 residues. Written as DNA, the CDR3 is TGCGCCAGCAGCCCCACGGGACTAGCAGCCGGGGAGCTGTTTTTT. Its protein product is CASSPTGLAAGELFF.

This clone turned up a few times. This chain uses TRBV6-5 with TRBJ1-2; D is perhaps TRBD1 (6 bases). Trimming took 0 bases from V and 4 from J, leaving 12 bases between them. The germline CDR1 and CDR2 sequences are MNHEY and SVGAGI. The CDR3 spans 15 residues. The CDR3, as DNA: TGTGCCAGCAGTTACTCGACAGGCACACCCTATGGCTACACCTTC. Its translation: CASSYSTGTPYGYTF.

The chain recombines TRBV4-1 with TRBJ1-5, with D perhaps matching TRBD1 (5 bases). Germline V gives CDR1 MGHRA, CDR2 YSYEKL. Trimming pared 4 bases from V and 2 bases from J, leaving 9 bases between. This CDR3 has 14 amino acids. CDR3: CASSPTQGNQPQHF. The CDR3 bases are TGCGCCAGCAGCCCCACACAGGGCAATCAGCCCCAGCATTTT.

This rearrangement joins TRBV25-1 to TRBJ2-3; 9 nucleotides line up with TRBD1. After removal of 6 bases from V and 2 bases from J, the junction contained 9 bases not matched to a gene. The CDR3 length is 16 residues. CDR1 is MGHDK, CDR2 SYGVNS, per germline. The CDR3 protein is CASSAFGQGPTDTQYF. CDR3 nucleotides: TGTGCCAGCAGCGCGTTCGGACAGGGGCCCACAGATACGCAGTATTTT. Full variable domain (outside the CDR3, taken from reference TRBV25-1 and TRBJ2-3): EADIYQTPRYLVIGTGKKITLECSQTMGHDKMYWYQQDPGMELHLIHYSYGVNSTEKGDLSSESTVSRIRTEHFPLTLESARPSHTSQYLCASSAFGQGPTDTQYFGPGTRLTVL.

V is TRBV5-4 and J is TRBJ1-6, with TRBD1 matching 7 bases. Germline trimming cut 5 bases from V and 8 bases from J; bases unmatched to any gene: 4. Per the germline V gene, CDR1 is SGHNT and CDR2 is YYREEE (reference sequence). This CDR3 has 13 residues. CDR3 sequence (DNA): TGTGCCAGCAGTCGGGACAGAGATTCACCCCTCCACTTT. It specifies CASSRDRDSPLHF.

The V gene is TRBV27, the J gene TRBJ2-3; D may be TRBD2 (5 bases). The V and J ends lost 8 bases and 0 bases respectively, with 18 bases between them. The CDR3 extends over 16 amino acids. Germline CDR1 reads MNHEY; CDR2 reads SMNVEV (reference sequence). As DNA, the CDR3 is TGTGCCAGCTCCTTTAACCCAACTAGTAGCACAGATACGCAGTATTTT. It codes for CASSFNPTSSTDTQYF.

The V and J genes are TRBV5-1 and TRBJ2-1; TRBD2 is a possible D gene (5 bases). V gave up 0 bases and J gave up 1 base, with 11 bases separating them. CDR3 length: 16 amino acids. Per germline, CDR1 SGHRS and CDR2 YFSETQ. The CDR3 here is CASSLAVGSSYNEQFF. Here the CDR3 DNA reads TGCGCCAGCAGCTTGGCCGTGGGGAGTTCCTACAATGAGCAGTTCTTC.

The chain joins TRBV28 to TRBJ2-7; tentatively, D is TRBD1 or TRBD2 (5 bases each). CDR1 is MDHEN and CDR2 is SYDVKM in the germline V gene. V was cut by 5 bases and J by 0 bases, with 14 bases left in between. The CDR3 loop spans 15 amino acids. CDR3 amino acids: CASSTPYGGSYEQYF. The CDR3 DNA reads TGTGCCAGCAGTACCCCCTATGGGGGCTCCTACGAGCAGTACTTC.

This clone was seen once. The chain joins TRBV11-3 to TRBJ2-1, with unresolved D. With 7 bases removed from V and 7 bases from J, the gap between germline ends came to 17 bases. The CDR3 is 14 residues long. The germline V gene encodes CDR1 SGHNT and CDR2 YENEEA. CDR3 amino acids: CASTSSGPGNEQFF. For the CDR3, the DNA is TGTGCCAGCACCTCTTCGGGCCCCGGAAATGAGCAGTTCTTC.

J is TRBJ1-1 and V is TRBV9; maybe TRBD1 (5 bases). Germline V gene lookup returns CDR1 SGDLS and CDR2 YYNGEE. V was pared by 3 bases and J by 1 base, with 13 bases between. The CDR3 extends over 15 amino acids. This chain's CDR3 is CASSAPGRGNTEAFF. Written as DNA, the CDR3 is TGTGCCAGCAGCGCACCGGGACGGGGGAACACTGAAGCTTTCTTT. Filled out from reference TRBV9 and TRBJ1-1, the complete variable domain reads DSGVTQTPKHLITATGQRVTLRCSPRSGDLSVYWYQQSLDQGLQFLIQYYNGEERAKGNILERFSAQQFPDLHSELNLSSLELGDSALYFCASSAPGRGNTEAFFGQGTRLTVV.